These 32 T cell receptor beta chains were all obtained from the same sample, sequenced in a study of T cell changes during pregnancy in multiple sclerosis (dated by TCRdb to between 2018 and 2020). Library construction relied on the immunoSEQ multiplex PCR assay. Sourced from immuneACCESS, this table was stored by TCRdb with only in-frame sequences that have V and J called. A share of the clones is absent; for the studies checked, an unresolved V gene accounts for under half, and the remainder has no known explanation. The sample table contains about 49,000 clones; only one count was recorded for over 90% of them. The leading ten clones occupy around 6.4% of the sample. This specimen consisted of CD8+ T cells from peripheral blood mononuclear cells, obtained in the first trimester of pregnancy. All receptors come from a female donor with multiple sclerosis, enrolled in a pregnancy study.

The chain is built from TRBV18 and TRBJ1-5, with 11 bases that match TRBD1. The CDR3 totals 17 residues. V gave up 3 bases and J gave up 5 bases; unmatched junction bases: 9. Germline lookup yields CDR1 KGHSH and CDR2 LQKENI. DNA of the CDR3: TGTGCCAGCTCACCCAGAGGACAGGGGGCTGTCGATCAGCCCCAGCATTTT. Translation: CASSPRGQGAVDQPQHF.

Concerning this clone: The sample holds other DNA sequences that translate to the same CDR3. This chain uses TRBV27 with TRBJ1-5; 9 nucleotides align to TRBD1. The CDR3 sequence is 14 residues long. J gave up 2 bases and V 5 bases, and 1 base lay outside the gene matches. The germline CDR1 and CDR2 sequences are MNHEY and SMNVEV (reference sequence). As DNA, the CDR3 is TGTGCCAGCAGTAGGACAGGGGGCAATCAGCCCCAGCATTTT. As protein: CASSRTGGNQPQHF.

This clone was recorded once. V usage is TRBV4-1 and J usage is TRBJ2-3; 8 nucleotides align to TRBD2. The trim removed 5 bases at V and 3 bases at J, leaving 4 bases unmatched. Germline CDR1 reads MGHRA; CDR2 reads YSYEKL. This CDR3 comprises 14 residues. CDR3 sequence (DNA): TGCGCCAGCAGCTCCAGCGGGAGTACAGATACGCAGTATTTT. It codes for CASSSSGSTDTQYF.

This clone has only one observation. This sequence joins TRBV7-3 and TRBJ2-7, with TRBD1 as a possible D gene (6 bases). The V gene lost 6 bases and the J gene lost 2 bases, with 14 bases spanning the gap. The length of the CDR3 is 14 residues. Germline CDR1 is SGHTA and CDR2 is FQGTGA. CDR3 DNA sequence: TGTGCCAGCAGTATGGGACATGGAACCTACGAGCAGTACTTC. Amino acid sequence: CASSMGHGTYEQYF.

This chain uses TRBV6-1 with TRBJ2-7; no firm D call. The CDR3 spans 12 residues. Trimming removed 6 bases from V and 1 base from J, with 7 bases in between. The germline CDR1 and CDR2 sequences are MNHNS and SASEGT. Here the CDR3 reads CASRGQSYEQYF. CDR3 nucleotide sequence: TGTGCCAGCAGGGGCCAGTCCTACGAGCAGTACTTC.

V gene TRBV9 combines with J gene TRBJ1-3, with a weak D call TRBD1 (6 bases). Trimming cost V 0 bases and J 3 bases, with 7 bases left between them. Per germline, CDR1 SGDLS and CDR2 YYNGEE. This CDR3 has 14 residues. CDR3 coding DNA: TGTGCCAGCAGCGTAGACAGGGTTGGAAACACCATATATTTT. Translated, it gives CASSVDRVGNTIYF.

As DNA, the CDR3 is TGTGCCAGCAGCTTGGTCGGGGGGACACCGGATACGCAGTATTTT. Translation: CASSLVGGTPDTQYF. The J gene is TRBJ2-3, the V gene TRBV5-4; tentatively, D is TRBD2 (7 bases). In germline, CDR1 is SGHNT, CDR2 YYREEE (reference sequence). The CDR3 has 15 amino acids. Trimming cost V 0 bases and J 6 bases, with 14 bases left between them.

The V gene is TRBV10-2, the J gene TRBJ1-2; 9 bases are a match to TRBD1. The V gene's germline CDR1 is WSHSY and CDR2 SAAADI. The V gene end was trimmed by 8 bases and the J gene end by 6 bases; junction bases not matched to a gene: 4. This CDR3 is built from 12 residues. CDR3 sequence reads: CASLTGGHGYTF. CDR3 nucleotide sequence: TGCGCCAGCCTAACAGGGGGCCATGGCTACACCTTC.

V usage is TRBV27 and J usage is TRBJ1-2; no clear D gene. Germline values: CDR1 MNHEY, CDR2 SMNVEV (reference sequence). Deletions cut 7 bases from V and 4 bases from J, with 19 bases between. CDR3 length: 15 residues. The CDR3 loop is CASKPAGGIRYGYTF. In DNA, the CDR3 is TGTGCCAGCAAACCCGCGGGAGGGATCCGCTATGGCTACACCTTC.

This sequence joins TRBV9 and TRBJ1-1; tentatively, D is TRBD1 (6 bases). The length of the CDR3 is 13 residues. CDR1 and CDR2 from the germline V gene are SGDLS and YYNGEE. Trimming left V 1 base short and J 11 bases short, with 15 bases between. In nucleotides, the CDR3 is TGTGCCAGCAGCGTAAGGGGGTTGGACGGGGCTTTCTTT. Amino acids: CASSVRGLDGAFF.

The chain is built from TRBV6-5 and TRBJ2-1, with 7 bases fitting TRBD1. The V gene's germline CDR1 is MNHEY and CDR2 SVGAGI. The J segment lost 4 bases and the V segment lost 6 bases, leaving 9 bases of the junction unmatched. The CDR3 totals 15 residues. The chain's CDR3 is CASSHAGGKYNEQFF. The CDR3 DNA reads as TGTGCCAGCAGCCACGCAGGGGGTAAATACAATGAGCAGTTCTTC.

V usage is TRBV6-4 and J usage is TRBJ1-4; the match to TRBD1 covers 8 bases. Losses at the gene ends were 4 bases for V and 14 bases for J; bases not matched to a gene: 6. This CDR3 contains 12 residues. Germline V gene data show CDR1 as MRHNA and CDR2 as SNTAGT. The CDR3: CASSADRVRLFF. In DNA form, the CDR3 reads TGTGCCAGCAGTGCGGACAGGGTTCGGCTGTTTTTT.

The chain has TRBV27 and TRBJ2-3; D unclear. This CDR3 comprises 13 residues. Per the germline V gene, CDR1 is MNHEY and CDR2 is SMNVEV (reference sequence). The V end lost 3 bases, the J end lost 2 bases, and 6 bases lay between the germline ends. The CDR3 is CASSLSSTDTQYF. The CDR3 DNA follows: TGTGCCAGCAGTTTGTCTTCCACAGATACGCAGTATTTT.

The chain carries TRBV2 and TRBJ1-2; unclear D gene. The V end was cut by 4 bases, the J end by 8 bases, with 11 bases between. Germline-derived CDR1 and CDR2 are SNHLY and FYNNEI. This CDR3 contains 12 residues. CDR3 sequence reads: CASSVGLRGYTF. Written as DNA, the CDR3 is TGTGCCAGCAGTGTCGGACTAAGGGGCTACACCTTC. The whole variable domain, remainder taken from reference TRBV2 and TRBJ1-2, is EPEVTQTPSHQVTQMGQEVILRCVPISNHLYFYWYRQILGQKVEFLVSFYNNEISEKSEIFDDQFSVERPDGSNFTLKIRSTKLEDSAMYFCASSVGLRGYTFGSGTRLTVV.

The CDR3 is CASSAGQGVYGYTF. The CDR3 nucleotides read TGTGCCAGTAGTGCGGGACAGGGGGTCTATGGCTACACCTTC. The rearrangement uses TRBV19 and TRBJ1-2, with 11 bases lining up with TRBD1. Germline CDR1 and CDR2: LNHDA and SQIVND (reference sequence). The ends lost 5 bases at V and 4 bases at J; junction bases unmatched: 3. The CDR3 has 14 amino acids.

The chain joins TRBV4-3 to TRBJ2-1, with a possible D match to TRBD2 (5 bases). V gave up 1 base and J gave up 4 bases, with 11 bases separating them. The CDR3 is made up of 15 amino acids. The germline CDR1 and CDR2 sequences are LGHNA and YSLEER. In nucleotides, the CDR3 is TGCGCCAGCAGCCAAGGGGTAACGGGATACAATGAGCAGTTCTTC. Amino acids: CASSQGVTGYNEQFF.

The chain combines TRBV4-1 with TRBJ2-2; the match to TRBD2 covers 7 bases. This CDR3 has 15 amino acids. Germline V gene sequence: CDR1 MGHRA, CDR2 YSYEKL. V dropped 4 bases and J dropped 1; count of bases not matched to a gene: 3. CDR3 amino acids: CASSLTGGNTGELFF. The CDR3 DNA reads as TGCGCCAGCAGCCTCACGGGGGGGAACACCGGGGAGCTGTTTTTT.

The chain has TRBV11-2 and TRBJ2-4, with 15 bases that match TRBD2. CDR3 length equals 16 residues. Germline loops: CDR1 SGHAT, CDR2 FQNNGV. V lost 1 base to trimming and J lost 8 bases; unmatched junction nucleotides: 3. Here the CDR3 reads CASSLGTSGRADIQYF. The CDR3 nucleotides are TGTGCCAGCAGCTTAGGGACTAGCGGGAGGGCCGACATTCAGTACTTC.

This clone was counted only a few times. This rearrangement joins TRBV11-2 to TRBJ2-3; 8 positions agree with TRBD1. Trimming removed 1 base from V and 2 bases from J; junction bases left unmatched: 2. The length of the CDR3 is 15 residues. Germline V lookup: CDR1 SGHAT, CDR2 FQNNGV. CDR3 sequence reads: CASSLGTGHTDTQYF. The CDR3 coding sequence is TGTGCCAGCAGCTTAGGGACAGGGCACACAGATACGCAGTATTTT.

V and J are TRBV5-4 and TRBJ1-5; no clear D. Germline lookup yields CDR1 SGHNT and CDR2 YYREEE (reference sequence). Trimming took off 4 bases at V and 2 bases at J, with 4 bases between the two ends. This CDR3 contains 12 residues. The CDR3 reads CASSVGNQPQHF. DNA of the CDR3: TGTGCCAGCAGCGTCGGCAATCAGCCCCAGCATTTT.

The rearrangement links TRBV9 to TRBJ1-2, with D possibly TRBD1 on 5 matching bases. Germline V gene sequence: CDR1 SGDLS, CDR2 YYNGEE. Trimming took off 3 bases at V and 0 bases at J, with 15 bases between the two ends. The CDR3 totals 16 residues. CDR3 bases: TGTGCCAGCAGCGCAGGGCAGAAACCAGCTAACTATGGCTACACCTTC. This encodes CASSAGQKPANYGYTF.

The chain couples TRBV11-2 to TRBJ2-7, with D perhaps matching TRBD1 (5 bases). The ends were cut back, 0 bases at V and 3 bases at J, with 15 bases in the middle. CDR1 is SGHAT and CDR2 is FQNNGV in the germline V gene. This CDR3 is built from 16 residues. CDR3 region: CASSLEGREINYEQYF. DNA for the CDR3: TGTGCCAGCAGCTTAGAGGGCAGGGAAATAAACTACGAGCAGTACTTC.

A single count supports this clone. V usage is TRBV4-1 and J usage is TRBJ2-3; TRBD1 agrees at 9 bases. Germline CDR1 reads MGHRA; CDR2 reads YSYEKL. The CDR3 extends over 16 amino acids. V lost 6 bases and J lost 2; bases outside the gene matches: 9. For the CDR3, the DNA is TGCGCCAGCAGGCCAGGGACAGGGCAGATCACAGATACGCAGTATTTT. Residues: CASRPGTGQITDTQYF.

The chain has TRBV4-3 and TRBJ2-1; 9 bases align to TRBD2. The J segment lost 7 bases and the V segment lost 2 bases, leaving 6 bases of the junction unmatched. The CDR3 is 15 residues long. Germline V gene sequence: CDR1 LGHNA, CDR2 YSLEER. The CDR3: CASSQIAGVGNEQFF. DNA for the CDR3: TGCGCCAGCAGCCAAATAGCGGGAGTTGGGAATGAGCAGTTCTTC.

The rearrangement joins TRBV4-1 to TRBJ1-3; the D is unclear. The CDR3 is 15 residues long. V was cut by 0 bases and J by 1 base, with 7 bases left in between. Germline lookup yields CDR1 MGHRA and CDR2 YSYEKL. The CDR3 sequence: CASSQERDSGNTIYF. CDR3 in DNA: TGCGCCAGCAGCCAAGAACGGGATTCTGGAAACACCATATATTTT.

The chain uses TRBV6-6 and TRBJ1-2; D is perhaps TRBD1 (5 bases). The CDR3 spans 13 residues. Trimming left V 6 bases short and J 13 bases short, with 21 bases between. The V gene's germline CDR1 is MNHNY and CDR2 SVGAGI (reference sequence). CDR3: CASRLLREDNPTF. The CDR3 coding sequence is TGTGCCAGCAGGTTACTACGGGAGGACAATCCCACCTTC.

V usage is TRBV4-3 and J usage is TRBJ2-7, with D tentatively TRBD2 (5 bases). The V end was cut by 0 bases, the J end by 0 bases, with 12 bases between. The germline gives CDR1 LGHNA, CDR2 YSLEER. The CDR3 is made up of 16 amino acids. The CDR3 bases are TGCGCCAGCAGCCAAGATCGAGGGAGTCCCTCCTACGAGCAGTACTTC. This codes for CASSQDRGSPSYEQYF.

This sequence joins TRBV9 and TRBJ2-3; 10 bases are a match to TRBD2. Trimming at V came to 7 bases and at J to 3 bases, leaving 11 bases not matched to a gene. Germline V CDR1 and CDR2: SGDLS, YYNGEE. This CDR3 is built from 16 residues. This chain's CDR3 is CASGPSGSTGTDTQYF. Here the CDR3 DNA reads TGTGCCAGCGGACCTAGCGGGAGTACGGGTACAGATACGCAGTATTTT.

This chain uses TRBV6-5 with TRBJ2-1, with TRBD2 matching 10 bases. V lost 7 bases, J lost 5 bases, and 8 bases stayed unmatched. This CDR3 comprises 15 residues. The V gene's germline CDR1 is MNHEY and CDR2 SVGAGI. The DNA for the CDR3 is TGTGCCAGCACCCTTAGCCTAGCGGGGGACAATGAGCAGTTCTTC. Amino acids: CASTLSLAGDNEQFF.

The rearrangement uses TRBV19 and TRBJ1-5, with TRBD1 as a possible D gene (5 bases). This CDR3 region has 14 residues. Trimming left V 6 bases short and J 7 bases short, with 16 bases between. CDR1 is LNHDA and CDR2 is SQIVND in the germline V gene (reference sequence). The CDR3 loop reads CASREGSYTQPQHF. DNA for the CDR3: TGTGCCAGTAGGGAGGGGAGCTATACCCAGCCCCAGCATTTT.

The CDR3 here is CASTTSGTGVSYGYTF. The DNA for the CDR3 is TGTGCCAGTACTACATCCGGGACAGGGGTCAGCTATGGCTACACCTTC. The J gene is TRBJ1-2, the V gene TRBV19; 10 bases align to TRBD1. V was pared by 7 bases and J by 4 bases, with 12 bases of the junction left unmatched. The CDR3 runs 16 residues. Looked up from germline, CDR1 is LNHDA and CDR2 is SQIVND (reference sequence).

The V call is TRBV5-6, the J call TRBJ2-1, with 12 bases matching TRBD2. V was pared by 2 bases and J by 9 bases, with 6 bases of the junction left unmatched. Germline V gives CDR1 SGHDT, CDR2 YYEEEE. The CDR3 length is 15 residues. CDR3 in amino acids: CASSLWTSGIVEQFF. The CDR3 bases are TGTGCCAGCAGCTTATGGACTAGCGGGATTGTTGAGCAGTTCTTC.